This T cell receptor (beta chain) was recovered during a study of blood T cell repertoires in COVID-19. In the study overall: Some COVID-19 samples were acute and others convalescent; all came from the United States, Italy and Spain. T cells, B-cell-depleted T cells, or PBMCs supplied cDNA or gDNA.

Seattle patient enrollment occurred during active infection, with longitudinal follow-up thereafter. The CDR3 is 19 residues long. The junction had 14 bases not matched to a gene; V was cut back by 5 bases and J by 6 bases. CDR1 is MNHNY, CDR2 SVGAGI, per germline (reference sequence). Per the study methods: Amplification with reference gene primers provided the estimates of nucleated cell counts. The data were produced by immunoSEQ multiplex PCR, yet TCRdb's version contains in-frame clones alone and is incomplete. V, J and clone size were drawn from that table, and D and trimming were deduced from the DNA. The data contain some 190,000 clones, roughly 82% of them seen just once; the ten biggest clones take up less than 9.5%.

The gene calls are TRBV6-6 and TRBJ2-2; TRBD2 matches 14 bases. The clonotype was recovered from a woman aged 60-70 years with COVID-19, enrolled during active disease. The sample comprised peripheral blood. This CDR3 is CASSQSGLAGDLQAGELFF. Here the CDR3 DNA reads TGTGCCAGCAGTCAATCGGGACTAGCGGGAGATCTTCAGGCCGGGGAGCTGTTTTTT.